This is a list of T cell receptor beta chains from one sample in a study of regulatory T cells in long-lasting Graves disease. TCRdb called the multiplex PCR reads again in MiXCR, with one record for every CDR3 protein. The table has approximately 540,000 distinct CDR3 sequences, more than 10% seen once. This sample was also put to use in a study of T cells in Graves' hyperthyroidism and ophthalmopathy.

The sequences come from peripheral blood mononuclear cells (PBMCs), collected at new diagnosis, from a patient treated with antithyroid drugs. The receptors derive from a woman aged 30 to 39 with Graves disease. Each CDR3 is given without its conserved first and last residue.

V,J,CDR3
TRBV20-1,TRBJ2-1,SARDPSLTSGSLYNEQF
TRBV24-1,TRBJ2-3,ATSDSGLAGSPDTQY
TRBV19,TRBJ1-3,ASSIVSVSGNTIY
TRBV6-2/TRBV6-3,TRBJ2-2,ASSNTFGGELF
TRBV28,TRBJ2-7,ASSFGRGPIYEQY
TRBV15,TRBJ2-7,ATSRELSEYEQY
TRBV20-1,TRBJ2-7,SAVRRQGYEQY
TRBV28,TRBJ1-6,ASSLNPGGSYNSPLH
TRBV7-9,TRBJ2-7,ASSPDTGTYEQY
TRBV18,TRBJ2-2,ASSHSNTGELF
TRBV7-9,TRBJ2-7,ASSSPTADTYEQY
TRBV20-1,TRBJ2-3,SATHRTTSTDTQY
TRBV4-3,TRBJ2-5,ASSPAGRPRLPSPQY
TRBV7-9,TRBJ1-6,ASSARAGGESPLH
TRBV20-1,TRBJ1-2,SARQALYGYT
TRBV20-1,TRBJ1-1,SARGGTTNTEAF
TRBV28,TRBJ1-5,ASSRDSTRQPQH
TRBV10-3,TRBJ2-1,AIDRGGETNEQF
TRBV7-6,TRBJ2-1,ASSLVGLVNEQF
TRBV10-1,TRBJ2-7,ASSESTGRGEQY
TRBV2,TRBJ2-1,ASSQGLAAPSEQF
TRBV2,TRBJ1-2,ASSGRGSDYT
TRBV15,TRBJ2-1,ATSRVATGPYNEQF
TRBV9,TRBJ2-3,ASSDSGSGTDTQY
TRBV6-9,TRBJ2-5,ASSYWGNQETQY
TRBV12-3/TRBV12-4,TRBJ2-7,ASSSGQGAFSRREQY
TRBV6-1,TRBJ2-7,ASTRYKQGSYEQY
TRBV12-5,TRBJ2-1,ASGDTGTPNEQF
TRBV18,TRBJ2-1,ASSPVVGQGYNEQF